The present TCR beta chain was sequenced within a study of blood T cell repertoires in COVID-19 (TCRdb year 2020). With respect to the entire study: Collaborator samples came from the United States, Italy and Spain and covered acute and convalescent phases of COVID-19. The material from the prospective study consisted of cDNA or gDNA derived from T cells, B-cell-depleted T cells, or PBMCs. Subjects who had been exposed to COVID-19, were actively infected with it, or had recovered from it provided the deeply sampled blood TCRbeta repertoires that made up the dataset. The repertoires were made available in a free public database intended to serve as a resource for research on the immune response to SARS-CoV-2. The samples were drawn from the first 160 participants of the ongoing ImmuneRACE study and from more than 1,000 subjects provided by 6 global collaborators. Nearly every sample came with metadata listing a de-identified subject ID, COVID-19 status, age in years and sex. Where HLA class I and class II types were available, the types were taken from metadata supplied by the sample provider, not from assay-based typing.

Whole blood was collected in K2EDTA tubes by collaborating institutions according to the institutions' own protocols. For TCRbeta analysis, collaborator samples were shipped as frozen whole blood, as isolated PBMCs, or as DNA extracted from either sample type. The CDR3 contains 13 residues, cysteine and phenylalanine counted. Solely the CDR3 DNA is kept, with 39 bases framed from the first base. Taken from the germline V gene, the CDR1 and CDR2 loops are KGHSH and LQKENI. A distance of 12 bases separates the germline ends of V and J, which lose 5 bases and 6 bases respectively. Study-wide findings and limitations: Clinical and demographic metadata were provided uncurated, with the amount varying by source and participant.

The immunoSEQ Assay, a bias-controlled multiplex PCR, was used to amplify TCRbeta CDR3 regions from genomic DNA. The original pipeline was this. The number of nucleated cells in each sample was estimated by amplification of reference gene primers within the assay. To quantify the absolute abundance of each unique TCRbeta CDR3 rearrangement, sequence reads were collapsed and filtered. For each sample, productive Simpson clonality was calculated as the square root of Simpson's diversity index over productive rearrangements. Not all clones reach the TCRdb copy of this immuneACCESS table, which keeps in-frame sequences only. Checked studies attribute under half of the gap to unresolved V genes and leave the rest unexplained. V, J and clone size are those of that table, while D and trimming were read from the DNA. This sample comprises over 200,000 clones, less than 90% of them detected only once. About 1.9% of the sample lies in the top ten.

Points on this clone: Its antigen specificity is not known. There are no base qualities to consult, and no much larger clone falls within one base.

Sequencing was done on a sample of peripheral blood. This clonotype was obtained from a man between 35 and 55 years old with active or convalescent COVID-19. The chain is made from TRBV18 and TRBJ2-3, and TRBD2 may be the D gene, going by 5 matching bases. The nucleotide sequence reads TGTGCCAGCTCATCTACCGGGGAGGATACGCAGTATTTT. Translated, it gives CASSSTGEDTQYF.